These 2 T cell receptor beta chains came from one sample sequenced in a study of blood T cells in healthy people across ages. Combining a sample-barcoded 5' primer with a J-beta primer mix, a second PCR ran for about 6 to 11 cycles. Each CDR3 protein gets one entry after TCRdb re-called the 5' RACE reads with MiXCR. The data show roughly 700,000 distinct CDR3 sequences, roughly 50% seen once. Sequencing was done on a sample of blood. The receptors shown here come from a woman aged 55-69 years in good health.

The genes are TRBV7-2 and TRBJ2-7; 7 nucleotides line up with TRBD2. This CDR3 has 15 residues. Germline V gives CDR1 SGHTA, CDR2 FQGNSA. J was trimmed by 2 bases and V by 5 bases; bases with no gene match: 9. Here the CDR3 reads CASSPRQAGTYEQYF. The CDR3 DNA is TGTGCCAGCAGCCCCCGACAAGCGGGAACCTACGAGCAGTACTTC.

The gene calls are TRBV5-1 and TRBJ2-5; the match to TRBD2 covers 8 bases. Trimming at V came to 4 bases and at J to 1 base, leaving 6 bases not matched to a gene. CDR3 length equals 15 residues. Germline values: CDR1 SGHRS, CDR2 YFSETQ. Here the CDR3 DNA reads TGCGCCAGCAGCCGGCAGCGGGAGCTCCAAGAGACCCAGTACTTC. Translated, it gives CASSRQRELQETQYF. Complete variable domain (other parts from reference TRBV5-1 and TRBJ2-5): KAGVTQTPRYLIKTRGQQVTLSCSPISGHRSVSWYQQTPGQGLQFLFEYFSETQRNKGNFPGRFSGRQFSNSRSEMNVSTLELGDSALYLCASSRQRELQETQYFGPGTRLLVL.